What follows describes a single T cell receptor (beta chain). This CDR3 comprises 15 residues. Trimming at V came to 0 bases and at J to 6 bases, leaving 4 bases not matched to a gene. CDR1 is MNHNY and CDR2 is SVGAGI in the germline V gene (reference sequence). This record comes from a study of blood T cell repertoires in COVID-19. Study background: Samples of COVID-19 (acute and convalescent) were obtained from the United States, Italy and Spain. The analysed material was cDNA or gDNA that came from T cells, B-cell-depleted T cells, or PBMCs.

The assay was immunoSEQ multiplex PCR, and TCRdb's table has in-frame clones only and misses some. The table has about 110,000 clones, 71% seen once. The sequenced sample was peripheral blood. The clonotype was recovered from a woman in her thirties or forties with acute or convalescent COVID-19. V gene TRBV6-6 combines with J gene TRBJ1-2; 10 bases match TRBD1. The CDR3 DNA reads TGTGCCAGCAGTTACTCGGGACAGGGGATAGATGGCTACACCTTC. It translates to CASSYSGQGIDGYTF.